This T cell receptor (beta chain) stems from a study of shared clonotypes between healthy human individuals. V gave up 6 bases and J gave up 10 bases, with 27 bases separating them. Looked up from germline, CDR1 is MDHEN and CDR2 is SYDVKM. This CDR3 has 16 residues. The assay was immunoSEQ multiplex PCR, and TCRdb's table has in-frame clones only and misses some. The sample lists more than 850,000 clones, about 80% occurring once. The receptor was isolated from a man aged 18-30 years in good health. Some clones in this sample may be carry-over from other donors' samples. The V call is TRBV28, the J call TRBJ1-2; perhaps TRBD1 as D (6 bases). The sample taken for sequencing was memory CD4+ T cells from PBMCs. Subset noted: CD45RA-negative fraction. The CDR3, as DNA: TGTGCCAGCAGCTCATCTTCCGGGACAAACCATCGGTCCTACACCTTC. It is translated as CASSSSSGTNHRSYTF.